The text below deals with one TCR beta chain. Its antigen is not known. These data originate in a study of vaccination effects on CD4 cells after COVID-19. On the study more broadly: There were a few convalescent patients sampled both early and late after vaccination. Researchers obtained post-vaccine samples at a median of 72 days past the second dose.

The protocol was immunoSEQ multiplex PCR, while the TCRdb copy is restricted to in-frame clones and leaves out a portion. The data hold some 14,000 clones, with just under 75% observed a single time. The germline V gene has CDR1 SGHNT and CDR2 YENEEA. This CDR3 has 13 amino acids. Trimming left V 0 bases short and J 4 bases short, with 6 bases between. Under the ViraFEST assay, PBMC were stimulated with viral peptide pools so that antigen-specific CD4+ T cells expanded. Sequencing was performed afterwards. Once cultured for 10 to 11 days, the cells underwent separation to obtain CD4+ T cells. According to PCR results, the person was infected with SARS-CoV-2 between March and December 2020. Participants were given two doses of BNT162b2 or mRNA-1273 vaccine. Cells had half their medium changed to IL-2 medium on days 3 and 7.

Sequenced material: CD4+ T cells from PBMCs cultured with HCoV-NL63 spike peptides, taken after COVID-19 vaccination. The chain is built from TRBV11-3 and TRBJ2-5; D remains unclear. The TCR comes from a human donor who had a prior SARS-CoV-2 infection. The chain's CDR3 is CASSLDRAETQYF. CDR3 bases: TGTGCCAGCAGCTTAGACAGAGCAGAGACCCAGTACTTC.